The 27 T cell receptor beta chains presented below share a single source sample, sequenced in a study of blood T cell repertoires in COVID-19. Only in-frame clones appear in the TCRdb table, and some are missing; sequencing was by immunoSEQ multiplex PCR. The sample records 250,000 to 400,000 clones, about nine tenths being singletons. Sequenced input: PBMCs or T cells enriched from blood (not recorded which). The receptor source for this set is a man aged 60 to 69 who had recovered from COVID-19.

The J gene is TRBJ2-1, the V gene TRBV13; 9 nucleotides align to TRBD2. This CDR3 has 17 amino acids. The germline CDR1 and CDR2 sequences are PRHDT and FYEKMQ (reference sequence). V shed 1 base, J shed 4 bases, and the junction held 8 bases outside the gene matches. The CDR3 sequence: CASSLVAREGLYNEQFF. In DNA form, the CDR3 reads TGTGCCAGCAGCTTAGTGGCGCGGGAGGGCCTTTACAATGAGCAGTTCTTC.

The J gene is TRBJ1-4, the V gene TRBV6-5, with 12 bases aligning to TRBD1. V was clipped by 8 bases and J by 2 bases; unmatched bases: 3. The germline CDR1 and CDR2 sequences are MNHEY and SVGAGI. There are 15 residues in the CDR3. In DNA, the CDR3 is TGTGCCAGCGGGGGACAGGGGGCGACTAATGAAAAACTGTTTTTT. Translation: CASGGQGATNEKLFF.

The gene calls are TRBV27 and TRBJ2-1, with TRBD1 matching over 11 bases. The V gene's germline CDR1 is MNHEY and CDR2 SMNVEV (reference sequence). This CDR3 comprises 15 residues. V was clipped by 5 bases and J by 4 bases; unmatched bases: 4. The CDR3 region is CASSGGDRGYNEQFF. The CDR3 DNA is TGTGCCAGCAGTGGGGGGGACAGGGGGTACAATGAGCAGTTCTTC.

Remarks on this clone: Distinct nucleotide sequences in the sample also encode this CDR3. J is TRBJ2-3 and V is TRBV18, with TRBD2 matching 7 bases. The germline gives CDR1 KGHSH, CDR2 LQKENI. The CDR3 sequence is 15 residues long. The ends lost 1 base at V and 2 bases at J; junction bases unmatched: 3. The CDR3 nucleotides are TGTGCCAGCTCACCACGTCTAGCGGACACAGATACGCAGTATTTT. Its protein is CASSPRLADTDTQYF.

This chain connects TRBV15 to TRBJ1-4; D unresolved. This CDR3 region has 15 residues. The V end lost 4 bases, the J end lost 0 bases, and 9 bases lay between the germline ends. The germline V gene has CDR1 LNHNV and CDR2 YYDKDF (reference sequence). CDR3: CATSTSSATNEKLFF. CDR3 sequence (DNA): TGTGCCACCAGCACTAGCTCTGCAACTAATGAAAAACTGTTTTTT.

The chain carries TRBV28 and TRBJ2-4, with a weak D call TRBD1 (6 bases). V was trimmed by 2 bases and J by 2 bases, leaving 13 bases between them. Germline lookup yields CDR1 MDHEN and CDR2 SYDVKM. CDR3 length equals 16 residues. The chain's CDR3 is CASSLGRGSSKNIQYF. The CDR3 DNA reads TGTGCCAGCAGTTTAGGCAGGGGTTCGTCCAAAAACATTCAGTACTTC.

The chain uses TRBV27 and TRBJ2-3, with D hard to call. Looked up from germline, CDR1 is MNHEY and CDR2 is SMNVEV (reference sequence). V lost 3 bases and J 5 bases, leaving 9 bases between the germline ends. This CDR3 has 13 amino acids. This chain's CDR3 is CASSLVWQDTQYF. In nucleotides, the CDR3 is TGTGCCAGCAGTTTGGTCTGGCAAGATACGCAGTATTTT.

CDR3 nucleotides: TGTGCCAGCAGCCCCCTAATGCCTAGCGGGAGGGTTGGGGTAGGGGAGCAGTTCTTC. Translating gives CASSPLMPSGRVGVGEQFF. This chain joins TRBV7-6 and TRBJ2-1; the match to TRBD2 covers 12 bases. The CDR3 length is 19 residues. Trimming at V came to 5 bases and at J to 10 bases, leaving 21 bases not matched to a gene. Looked up from germline, CDR1 is SGHVS and CDR2 is FNYEAQ.

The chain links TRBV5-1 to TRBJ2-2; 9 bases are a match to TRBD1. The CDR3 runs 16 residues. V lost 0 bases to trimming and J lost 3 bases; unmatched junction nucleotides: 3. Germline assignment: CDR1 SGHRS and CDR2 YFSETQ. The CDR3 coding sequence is TGCGCCAGCAGCTTGGGGACAGGGGAGGACACCGGGGAGCTGTTTTTT. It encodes CASSLGTGEDTGELFF.

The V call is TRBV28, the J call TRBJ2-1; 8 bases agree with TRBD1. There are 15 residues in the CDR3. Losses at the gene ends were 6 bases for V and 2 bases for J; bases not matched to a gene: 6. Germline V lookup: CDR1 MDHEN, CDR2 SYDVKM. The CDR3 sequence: CASRDRGGTYNEQFF. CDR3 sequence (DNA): TGTGCCAGCAGAGACAGGGGTGGCACCTACAATGAGCAGTTCTTC.

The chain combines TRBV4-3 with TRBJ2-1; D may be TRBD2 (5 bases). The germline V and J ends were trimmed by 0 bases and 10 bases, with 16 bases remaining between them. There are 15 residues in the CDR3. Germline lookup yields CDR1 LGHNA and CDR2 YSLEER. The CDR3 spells CASSQDLLAFWEQFF. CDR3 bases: TGCGCCAGCAGCCAAGATCTCCTAGCTTTCTGGGAGCAGTTCTTC.

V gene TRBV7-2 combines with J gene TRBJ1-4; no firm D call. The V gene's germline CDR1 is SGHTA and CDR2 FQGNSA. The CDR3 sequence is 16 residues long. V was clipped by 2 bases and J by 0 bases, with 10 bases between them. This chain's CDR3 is CASSLRQRATNEKLFF. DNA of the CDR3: TGTGCCAGCAGCTTACGGCAGCGGGCAACTAATGAAAAACTGTTTTTT.

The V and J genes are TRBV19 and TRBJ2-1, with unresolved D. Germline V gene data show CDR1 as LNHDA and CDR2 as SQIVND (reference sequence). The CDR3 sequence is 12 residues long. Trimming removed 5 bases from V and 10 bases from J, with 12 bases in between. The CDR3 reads CASSSLSREQFF. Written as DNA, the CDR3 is TGTGCCAGTAGTTCCTTATCTCGGGAGCAGTTCTTC.

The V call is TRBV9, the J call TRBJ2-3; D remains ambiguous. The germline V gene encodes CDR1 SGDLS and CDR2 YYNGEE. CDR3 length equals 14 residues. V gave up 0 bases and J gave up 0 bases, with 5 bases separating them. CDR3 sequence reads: CASSVVTSTDTQYF. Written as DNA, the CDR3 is TGTGCCAGCAGCGTAGTTACTAGCACAGATACGCAGTATTTT. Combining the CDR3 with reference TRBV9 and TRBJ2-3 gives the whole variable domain DSGVTQTPKHLITATGQRVTLRCSPRSGDLSVYWYQQSLDQGLQFLIQYYNGEERAKGNILERFSAQQFPDLHSELNLSSLELGDSALYFCASSVVTSTDTQYFGPGTRLTVL.

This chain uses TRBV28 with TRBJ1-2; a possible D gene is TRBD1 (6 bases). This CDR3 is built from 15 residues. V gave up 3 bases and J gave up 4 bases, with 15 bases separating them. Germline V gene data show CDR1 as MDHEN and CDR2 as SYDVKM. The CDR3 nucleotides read TGTGCCAGCAGTTTTATTTCGGGGGGCCCCTATGGCTACACCTTC. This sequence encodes CASSFISGGPYGYTF.

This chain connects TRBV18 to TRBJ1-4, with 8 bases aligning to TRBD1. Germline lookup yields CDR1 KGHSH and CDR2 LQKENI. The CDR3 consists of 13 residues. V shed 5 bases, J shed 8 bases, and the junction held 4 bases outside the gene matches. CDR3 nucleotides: TGTGCCAGCTCATCCGGGACAGGCGAAAAACTGTTTTTT. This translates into CASSSGTGEKLFF. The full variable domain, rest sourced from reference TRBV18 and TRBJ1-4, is NAGVMQNPRHLVRRRGQEARLRCSPMKGHSHVYWYRQLPEEGLKFMVYLQKENIIDESGMPKERFSAEFPKEGPSILRIQQVVRGDSAAYFCASSSGTGEKLFFGSGTQLSVL.

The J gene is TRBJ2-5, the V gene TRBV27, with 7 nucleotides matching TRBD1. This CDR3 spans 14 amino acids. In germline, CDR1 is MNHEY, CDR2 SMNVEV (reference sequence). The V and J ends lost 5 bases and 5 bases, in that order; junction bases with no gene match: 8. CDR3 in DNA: TGTGCCAGCAGTCTGACAGGGATCAAGGAGACCCAGTACTTC. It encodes CASSLTGIKETQYF.

The CDR3 bases are TGTGCCAGCAGCCAACCGTCCGACTCGCTAAGGAGTGAGCAGTTCTTC. Translation gives CASSQPSDSLRSEQFF. The chain recombines TRBV3-1 (or the pseudogene TRBV3-2) with TRBJ2-1; no clear D. The CDR3 contains 16 residues. Trimming shortened V by 2 bases and J by 9 bases, and 20 bases separated the two germline ends. From germline, CDR1 is LGHDT and CDR2 YNNKEL (reference sequence).

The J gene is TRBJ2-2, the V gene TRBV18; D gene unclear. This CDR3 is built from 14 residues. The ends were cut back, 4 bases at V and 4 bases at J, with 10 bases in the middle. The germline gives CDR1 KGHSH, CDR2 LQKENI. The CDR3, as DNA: TGTGCCAGCTCACAGAACTCGCTCACCGGGGAGCTGTTTTTT. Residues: CASSQNSLTGELFF.

CDR3 nucleotide sequence: TGTGCCAGCAGCGCCCAGGGGACCCCAACTAATGAAAAACTGTTTTTT. It encodes CASSAQGTPTNEKLFF. The J gene is TRBJ1-4, the V gene TRBV9; TRBD1 is a possible D gene (6 bases). This CDR3 spans 16 amino acids. Looked up from germline, CDR1 is SGDLS and CDR2 is YYNGEE. Trimming pared 3 bases from V and 0 bases from J, leaving 12 bases between. The entire variable domain, with the rest obtained from reference TRBV9 and TRBJ1-4, is as follows: DSGVTQTPKHLITATGQRVTLRCSPRSGDLSVYWYQQSLDQGLQFLIQYYNGEERAKGNILERFSAQQFPDLHSELNLSSLELGDSALYFCASSAQGTPTNEKLFFGSGTQLSVL.

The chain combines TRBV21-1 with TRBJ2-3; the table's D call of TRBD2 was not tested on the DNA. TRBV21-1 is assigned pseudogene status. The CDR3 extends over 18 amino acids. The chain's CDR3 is CASSKVELGRGRADTQYF. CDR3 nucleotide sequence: TGTGCCAGCAGCAAAGTCGAATTGGGGAGGGGGAGGGCAGATACGCAGTATTTT.

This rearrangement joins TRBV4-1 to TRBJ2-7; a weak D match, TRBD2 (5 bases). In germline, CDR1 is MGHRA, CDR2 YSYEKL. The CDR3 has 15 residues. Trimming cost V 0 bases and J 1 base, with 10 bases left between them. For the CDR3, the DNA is TGCGCCAGCAGCCAAGATGAGGGCGGATCCTACGAGCAGTACTTC. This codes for CASSQDEGGSYEQYF.

The CDR3 reads CSARTVVEQYF. The CDR3, as DNA: TGCAGTGCTAGGACAGTTGTCGAGCAGTACTTC. The J gene is TRBJ2-7, the V gene TRBV20-1, with D possibly being TRBD1 (5 bases). The CDR3 consists of 11 residues. Trimming stripped 3 bases from V and 6 bases from J, with 9 bases between. Germline V gene data show CDR1 as DFQATT and CDR2 as SNEGSKA (reference sequence).

CDR3 coding DNA: TGTGCCAGCAGTTTTCGTACCGGGAGGCAGTTCTTC. This codes for CASSFRTGRQFF. The chain recombines TRBV28 with TRBJ2-1; a weak D match, TRBD2 (6 bases). The CDR3 is 12 residues long. Germline CDR1 is MDHEN and CDR2 is SYDVKM. V lost 3 bases and J 12 bases, leaving 12 bases between the germline ends. The full variable domain, its missing parts supplied by reference TRBV28 and TRBJ2-1, is DVKVTQSSRYLVKRTGEKVFLECVQDMDHENMFWYRQDPGLGLRLIYFSYDVKMKEKGDIPEGYSVSREKKERFSLILESASTNQTSMYLCASSFRTGRQFFGPGTRLTVL.

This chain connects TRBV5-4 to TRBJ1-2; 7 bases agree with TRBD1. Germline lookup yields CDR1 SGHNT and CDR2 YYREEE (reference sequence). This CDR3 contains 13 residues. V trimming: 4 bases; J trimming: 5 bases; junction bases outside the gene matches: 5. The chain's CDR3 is CASSPGTAYGYTF. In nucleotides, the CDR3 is TGTGCCAGCAGCCCCGGGACAGCATATGGCTACACCTTC.

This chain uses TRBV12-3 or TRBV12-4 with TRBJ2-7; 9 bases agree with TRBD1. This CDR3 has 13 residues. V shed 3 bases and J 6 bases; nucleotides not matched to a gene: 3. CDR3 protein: CASSFGQGLEQYF. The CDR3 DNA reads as TGTGCCAGCAGTTTCGGACAGGGGCTCGAGCAGTACTTC.

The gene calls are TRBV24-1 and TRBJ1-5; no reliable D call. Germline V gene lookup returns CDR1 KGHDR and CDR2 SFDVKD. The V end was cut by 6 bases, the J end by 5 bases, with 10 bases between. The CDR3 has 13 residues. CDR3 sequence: CATSQWQDQPQHF. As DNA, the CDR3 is TGTGCCACCAGTCAGTGGCAGGATCAGCCCCAGCATTTT.